A single sample gave rise to the 2 T cell receptor beta chains below, sequenced in a study of OX40 agonist ivuxolimab in advanced cancers. The data were produced by immunoSEQ multiplex PCR, yet TCRdb's version contains in-frame clones alone and is incomplete. The repertoire holds tens of thousands of clones, with roughly 91% as singletons. The sample was CD4+ or CD8+ T cells sorted from blood, taken in a trial of the OX40 agonist ivuxolimab. The source of these receptors is an adult with an advanced solid tumor such as melanoma, head and neck, liver or kidney cancer.

The chain employs TRBV4-3 and TRBJ2-3; maybe TRBD2 (5 bases). Germline lookup yields CDR1 LGHNA and CDR2 YSLEER. This CDR3 is built from 14 residues. V shed 1 base and J shed 7 bases, with 12 bases lying between them. The CDR3 spells CASSQAEDSNTQYF. In DNA, the CDR3 is TGCGCCAGCAGCCAAGCCGAGGACTCTAATACGCAGTATTTT.

The rearrangement links TRBV6-5 to TRBJ1-3; D perhaps matches TRBD1 (5 bases). Germline V gene data show CDR1 as MNHEY and CDR2 as SVGAGI. The CDR3 spans 12 residues. V lost 8 bases and J 0 bases, leaving 5 bases between the germline ends. DNA of the CDR3: TGTGCCAGCGGGGCCTCTGGAAACACCATATATTTT. Translated, it gives CASGASGNTIYF.